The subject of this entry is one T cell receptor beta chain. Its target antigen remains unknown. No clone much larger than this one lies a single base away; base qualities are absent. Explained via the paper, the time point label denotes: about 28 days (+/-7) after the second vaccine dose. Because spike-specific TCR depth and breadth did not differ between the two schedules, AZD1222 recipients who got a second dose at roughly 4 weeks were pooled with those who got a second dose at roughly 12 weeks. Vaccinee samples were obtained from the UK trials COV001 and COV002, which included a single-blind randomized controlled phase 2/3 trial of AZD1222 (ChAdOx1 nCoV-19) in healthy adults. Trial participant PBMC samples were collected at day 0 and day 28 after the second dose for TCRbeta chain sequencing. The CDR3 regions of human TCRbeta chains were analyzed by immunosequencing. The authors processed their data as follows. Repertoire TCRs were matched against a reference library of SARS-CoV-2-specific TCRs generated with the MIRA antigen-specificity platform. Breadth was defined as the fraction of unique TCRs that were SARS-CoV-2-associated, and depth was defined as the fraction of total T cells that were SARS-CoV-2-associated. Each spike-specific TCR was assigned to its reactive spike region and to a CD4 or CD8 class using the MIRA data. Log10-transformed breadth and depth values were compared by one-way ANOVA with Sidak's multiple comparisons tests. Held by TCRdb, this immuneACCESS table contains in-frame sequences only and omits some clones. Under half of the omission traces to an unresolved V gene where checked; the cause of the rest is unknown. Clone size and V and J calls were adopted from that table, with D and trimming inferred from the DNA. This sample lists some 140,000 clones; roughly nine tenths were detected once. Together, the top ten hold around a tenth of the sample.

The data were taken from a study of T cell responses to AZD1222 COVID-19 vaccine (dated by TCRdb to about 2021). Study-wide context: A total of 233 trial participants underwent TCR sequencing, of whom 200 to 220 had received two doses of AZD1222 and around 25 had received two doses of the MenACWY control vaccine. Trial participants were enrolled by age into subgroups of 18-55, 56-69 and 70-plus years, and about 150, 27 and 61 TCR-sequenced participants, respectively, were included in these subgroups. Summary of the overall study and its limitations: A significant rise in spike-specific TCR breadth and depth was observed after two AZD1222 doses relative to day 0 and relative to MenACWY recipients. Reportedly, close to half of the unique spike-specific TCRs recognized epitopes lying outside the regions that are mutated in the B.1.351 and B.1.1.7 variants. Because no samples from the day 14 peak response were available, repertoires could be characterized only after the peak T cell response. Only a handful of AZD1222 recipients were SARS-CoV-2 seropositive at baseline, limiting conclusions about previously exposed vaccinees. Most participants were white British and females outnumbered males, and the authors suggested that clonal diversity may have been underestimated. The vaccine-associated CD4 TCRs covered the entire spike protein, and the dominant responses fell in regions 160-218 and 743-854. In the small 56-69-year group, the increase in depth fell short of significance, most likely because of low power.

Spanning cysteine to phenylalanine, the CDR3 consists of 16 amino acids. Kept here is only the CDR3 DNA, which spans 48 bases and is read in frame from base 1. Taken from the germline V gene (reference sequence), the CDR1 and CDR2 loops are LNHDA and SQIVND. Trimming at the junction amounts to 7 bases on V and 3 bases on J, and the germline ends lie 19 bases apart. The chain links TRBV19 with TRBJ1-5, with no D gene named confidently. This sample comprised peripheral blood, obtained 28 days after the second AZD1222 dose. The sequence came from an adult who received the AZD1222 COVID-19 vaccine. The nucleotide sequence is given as TGTGCCAGTACCCGCACGGTGACCCGATACAATCAGCCCCAGCATTTT. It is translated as CASTRTVTRYNQPQHF.